Here is one TCR beta chain with its context. The antigen remains unidentified. Deletions cut 6 bases from V and 5 bases from J, with 19 bases between. The germline CDR1 and CDR2 sequences are MNHEY and SVGAGI. The length of the CDR3 is 15 residues. The sample originates from a study of T-cell memory formation after mild COVID-19. Study-wide results and caveats: The CD4+ clones that contracted clustered mainly within CM and EM, and the CD8+ clones concentrated in EMRA.

A single record per CDR3 protein comes from TCRdb applying MiXCR to the 5' RACE reads. The sample consists of just under 350,000 distinct CDR3 sequences, 10% to 15% of them appearing once. The TCR sequence derives from a man between 18 and 29 years old who had mild COVID-19 (a few samples of this study predate the infection). Cell type and time point are not known. V gene TRBV6-5 combines with J gene TRBJ2-5; no firm D call. Sequencing was done on a sample of PBMCs or a T cell subset sorted from them (not recorded which). The CDR3 protein is CASRPGPGSSETQYF. The CDR3 coding sequence is TGTGCCAGCAGACCCGGACCCGGGTCGTCGGAGACCCAGTACTTC.